This TCR beta chain originates from a study of cytomegalovirus exposure and HLA in healthy donors. Findings and limits, study-wide: In a later analysis, a missense DCLRE1C variant was linked to TCR beta V- and J-gene trimming. As was reported, the HLA-A and HLA-B alleles of most subjects were accurately predicted from TCR beta sequences. A later analysis found common viral pathogens apparently linked to several of the most significant clusters.

The CDR3 is 14 residues long. Germline CDR1 is SEHNR and CDR2 is FQNEAQ (reference sequence). Trimming cost V 4 bases and J 6 bases, with 13 bases left between them. Regarding this clone: Its antigen is currently unknown.

The PCR ran on 60 Vbeta and 13 Jbeta primers. Repertoires were generated with immunoSEQ multiplex PCR, while TCRdb's copy carries only in-frame clones and drops some. The data show around 99,000 clones, almost 75% seen once. Sequencing was done on a sample of PBMCs. The sequence came from a man in his forties in good health and CMV-seronegative. V and J are TRBV7-9 and TRBJ2-1; D is ambiguous. CDR3 bases: TGTGCCAGCAGCTCGCCTCGGGTTGGCAATGAGCAGTTCTTC. Encoded protein: CASSSPRVGNEQFF. Complete variable domain (other parts from reference TRBV7-9 and TRBJ2-1): DTGVSQNPRHKITKRGQNVTFRCDPISEHNRLYWYRQTLGQGPEFLTYFQNEAQLEKSRLLSDRFSAERPKGSFSTLEIQRTEQGDSAMYLCASSSPRVGNEQFFGPGTRLTVL.